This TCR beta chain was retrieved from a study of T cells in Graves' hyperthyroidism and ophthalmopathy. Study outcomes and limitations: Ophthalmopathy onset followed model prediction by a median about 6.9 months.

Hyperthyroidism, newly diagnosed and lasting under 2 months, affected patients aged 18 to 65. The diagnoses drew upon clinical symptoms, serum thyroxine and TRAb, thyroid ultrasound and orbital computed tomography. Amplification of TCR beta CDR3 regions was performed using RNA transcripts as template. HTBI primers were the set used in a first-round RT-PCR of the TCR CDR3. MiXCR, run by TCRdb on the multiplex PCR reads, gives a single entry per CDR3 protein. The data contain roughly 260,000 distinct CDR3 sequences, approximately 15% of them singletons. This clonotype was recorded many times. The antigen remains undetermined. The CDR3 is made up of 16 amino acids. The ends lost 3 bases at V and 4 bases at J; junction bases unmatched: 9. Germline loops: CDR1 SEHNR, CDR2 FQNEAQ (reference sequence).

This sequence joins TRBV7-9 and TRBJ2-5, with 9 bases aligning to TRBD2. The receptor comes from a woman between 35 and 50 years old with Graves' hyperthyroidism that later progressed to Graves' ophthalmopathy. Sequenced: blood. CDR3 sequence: CASSLRRAGGLETQYF. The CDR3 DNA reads TGTGCCAGCAGCTTGAGGAGAGCGGGAGGCCTAGAGACCCAGTACTTC.